This TCR beta chain was sequenced in a study of blood T cell repertoires in COVID-19 (dated by TCRdb to 2020 to 2022). Broadly, across the study: Samples from collaborators originated in the United States, Italy and Spain and spanned both the acute and convalescent phases of COVID-19. Sample metadata almost always included a de-identified subject ID, COVID-19 status, age in years and sex. Where available, HLA class I and class II types were taken from metadata supplied by the sample provider and were not determined by assay-based typing. The dataset comprised deeply sampled blood TCRbeta repertoires from subjects exposed to, actively infected with, or recovered from COVID-19. The material from the prospective study consisted of cDNA or gDNA derived from T cells, B-cell-depleted T cells, or PBMCs. The samples were drawn from two sources: the first 160 participants of the ongoing ImmuneRACE study, and about 1,300 subjects contributed by 6 global collaborators. The repertoires were released in a freely available public database intended as a resource for research on the immune response to SARS-CoV-2. Overall results and qualifications from the work: How much clinical and demographic metadata was included differed by source and by participant, and the metadata was provided uncurated.

The sample holds one count of this clone. Its cognate antigen has yet to be identified. The input lacks base qualities; no much larger clone sits a single base away. Each collaborating institution followed its own protocols to collect whole blood in K2EDTA tubes. For TCRbeta analysis, collaborators shipped samples as frozen whole blood, isolated PBMCs, or DNA extracted from either of those sample types. The germline V gene (reference sequence) provides CDR1 LNHDA and CDR2 SQIVND. The CDR3 starts with the cysteine, ends with the phenylalanine, and has 15 residues. The retained sequence is limited to the CDR3, 45 bases, with the frame set at the first base. Germline trimming: 4 bases from V, 5 bases from J; junction bases outside gene matches: 9. TCRbeta CDR3 regions were amplified from genomic DNA by means of the immunoSEQ Assay, a bias-controlled multiplex PCR. In the paper's pipeline: Nucleated cell counts per sample were estimated from amplification of reference gene primers within the assay. To quantify the absolute abundance of each unique TCRbeta CDR3 rearrangement, sequence reads were collapsed and filtered. For each sample, productive Simpson clonality was calculated as the square root of Simpson's diversity index over productive rearrangements. TCRdb retrieved this table from immuneACCESS and kept in-frame rearrangements only. Not all clones are present; in checked studies, unresolved V genes account for under half, and no reason is known for the remainder. V and J calls and clone size come straight from that table; D and trimming were deduced from the DNA. The sample contains 45,000 to 65,000 clones, roughly nine tenths of them found a single time. The top ten hold approximately 5% of the sample.

The clonotype comes from an elderly man in a cohort sampled during active COVID-19. The sequencing sample was made of peripheral blood. The chain joins TRBV19 to TRBJ2-7; TRBD1 fits 9 bases in the junction. The CDR3 loop reads CASSRGTGSSHEQYF. The DNA sequence reads TGTGCCAGTAGTAGGGGGACAGGGAGTTCGCACGAGCAGTACTTC.